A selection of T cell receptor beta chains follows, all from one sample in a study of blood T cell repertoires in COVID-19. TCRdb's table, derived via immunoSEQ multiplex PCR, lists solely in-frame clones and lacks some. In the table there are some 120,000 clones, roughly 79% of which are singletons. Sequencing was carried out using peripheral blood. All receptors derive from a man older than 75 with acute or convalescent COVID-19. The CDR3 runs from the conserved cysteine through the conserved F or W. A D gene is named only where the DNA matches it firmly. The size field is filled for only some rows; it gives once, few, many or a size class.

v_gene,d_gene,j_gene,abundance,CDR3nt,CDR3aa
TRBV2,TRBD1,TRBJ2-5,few,TGTGCCAGCACGATCGGACAGGGACAAGAGACCCAGTACTTC,CASTIGQGQETQYF
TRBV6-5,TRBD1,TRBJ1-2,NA,TGTGCCAGCAGTTACTCTCCAGGGGGCAACTATGGCTACACCTTC,CASSYSPGGNYGYTF
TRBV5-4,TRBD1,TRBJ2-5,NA,TGTGCCAGCAGGGGACAGGGAGGAGAGACCCAGTACTTC,CASRGQGGETQYF
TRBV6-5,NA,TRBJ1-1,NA,TGTGCCAGCAGTTACTCCGAGTACAGCACTGAAGCTTTCTTT,CASSYSEYSTEAFF
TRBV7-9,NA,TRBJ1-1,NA,TGTGCCAGCAGCATCCAGACCCGGGACACTGAAGCTTTCTTT,CASSIQTRDTEAFF
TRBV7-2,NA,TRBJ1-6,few,TGTGCCAGCAGCTCACAGCATTCACCCCTCCACTTT,CASSSQHSPLHF
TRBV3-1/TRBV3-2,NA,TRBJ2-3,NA,TGTGCCAGCAGCCAAGCACTCACAGATACGCAGTATTTT,CASSQALTDTQYF
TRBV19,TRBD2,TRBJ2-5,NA,TGTGCCAGTAGTACGCGGACTAGCTACGCAGAGACCCAGTACTTC,CASSTRTSYAETQYF
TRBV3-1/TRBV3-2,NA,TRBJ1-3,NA,TGTGCCAGCAGCCAAGGCCCATCACTGATTTCTGGAAACACCATATATTTT,CASSQGPSLISGNTIYF
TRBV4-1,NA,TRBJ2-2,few,TGCGCCAGCAGCCAAGATCCCGGAGCGAACACCGGGGAGCTGTTTTTT,CASSQDPGANTGELFF
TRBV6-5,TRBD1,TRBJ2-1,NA,TGTGCCAGCTTCAGGACAGGGGGCAGCAATGAGCAGTTCTTC,CASFRTGGSNEQFF
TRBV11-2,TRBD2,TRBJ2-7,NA,TGTGCCAGCAGGGGACTAGCTCCCCACGAGCAGTACTTC,CASRGLAPHEQYF
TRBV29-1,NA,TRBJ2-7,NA,TGCAGCGTTGAGGGGGACAAGCGCTACGAGCAGTACTTC,CSVEGDKRYEQYF
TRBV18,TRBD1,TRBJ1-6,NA,TGTGCCAGCTCACCTATTAGCGGGACAGGGGGCTTAAGCTCCTATAATTCACCCCTCCACTTT,CASSPISGTGGLSSYNSPLHF
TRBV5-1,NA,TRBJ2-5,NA,TGCGCCAGCAGCAACCAGGGGTTGGAAGAGACCCAGTACTTC,CASSNQGLEETQYF
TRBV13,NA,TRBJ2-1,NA,TGTGCCAGCAGCCTGCAGGGAGGTGACTACAATGAGCAGTTCTTC,CASSLQGGDYNEQFF
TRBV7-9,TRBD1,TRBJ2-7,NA,TGTGCCAGCAGCCCAAGGACAGGACTCTCCTACGAGCAGTACTTC,CASSPRTGLSYEQYF
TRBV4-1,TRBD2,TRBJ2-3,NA,TGCGCCAGCAGCCTACTAGCGGGTAGCACAGATACGCAGTATTTT,CASSLLAGSTDTQYF
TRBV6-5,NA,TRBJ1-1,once,TGTGCCAGCAGTTACTTGCCGCGGGGGGGCACTGAAGCTTTCTTT,CASSYLPRGGTEAFF
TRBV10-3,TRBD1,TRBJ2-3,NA,TGTGCCATCAGTCCGACAGGGATTGCGGATACGCAGTATTTT,CAISPTGIADTQYF
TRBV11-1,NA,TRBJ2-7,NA,TGTGCCAGCAGCGATCCCCCAGGGGCCGAGCAGTACTTC,CASSDPPGAEQYF
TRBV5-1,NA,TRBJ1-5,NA,TGCGCCAGCAGCTTGGAGTTGCGGGGGCCCCAGCATTTT,CASSLELRGPQHF